This entry is about one T cell receptor beta chain. In this sample, this clonotype turned up a few times. Its antigen target is currently unknown. Base qualities are not at hand, and no much larger clone is one base apart. The data stem from a study of T-cell memory formation after mild COVID-19 (TCRdb year 2021). About the study as a whole: Most TCR sequence clusters were specific to one of the two donors. Longitudinal TCRalpha and TCRbeta repertoire sequencing tracked T-cell clones expanding and contracting after mild COVID-19 in a couple of donors. Two young, previously healthy adult volunteers made up the cohort, one male and one female. The investigation overall reported the following: The detection of some responding clones in pre-infection memory suggests that pre-existing cross-reactive memory T cells joined the SARS-CoV-2 response. Contracting CD4+ clones were found mainly in CM and EM memory subsets, while CD8+ clones were enriched in EMRA. From day 15 to 85, contracting clones showed balanced CD4/CD8 phenotypes, whereas a second wave of clones that expanded from day 15 to 37 leaned towards CD4+. SARS-CoV-2 specificity of the second-wave clones peaking on day 37 was not confirmed. The study covered only two mild cases, and larger cohorts including severe cases with pre-infection samples were considered necessary.

The CDR3 contains 15 residues, cysteine and phenylalanine counted. The read is trimmed to its CDR3 DNA, 45 bases read in frame from base 1. CDR1 and CDR2, per the germline V gene, are SGDLS and YYNGEE. V is reduced by 0 bases and J by 1 base, leaving a spacing of 11 bases between them. Sequencer: Illumina NovaSeq 6000. TCRalpha and TCRbeta cDNA libraries were built by 5'RACE with constant-segment primers, adding sample barcodes and unique molecular identifiers. Trizol reagent was used to extract RNA from every sample. Library amplification was performed in two PCR steps, and a second sample barcode and Illumina TruSeq adapters were introduced in the second step. Sequencing of libraries was performed on an Illumina NovaSeq with 2 x 150 bp paired-end reads. As for the authors' bioinformatics: With migec v1.2.7, reads were demultiplexed and then collapsed into UMI-guided consensus sequences. Using mixcr v2.1.11, UMI consensuses were aligned to TRA and TRB V and J templates and then assembled into clonotypes. A clonotype was counted as expanded or contracted only if both edgeR and NoisET called the change significant, with noise models trained on biological replicates. For edgeR calls, the cutoffs were a false discovery rate-adjusted p below 0.01 and a log2 fold-change threshold of 1. As an exploratory analysis of dynamics, max-normalized trajectories of the 1000 most abundant clonotypes were examined by PCA with hierarchical clustering. Each responding clone was given a CD4 or CD8 phenotype based on the CD4+ and CD8+ repertoires, which had been sequenced separately. TCRdb handled the public reads itself, with Q25 trimming in fastp and clone calling in MiXCR, and kept productive beta chains. Every distinct CDR3 protein forms one entry, paired with its most common genes and DNA. TCRdb's processing, not the authors' own work, is the source of the V and J calls. Counted in this sample were 260,000 or so distinct CDR3 sequences; over 15% of them appeared once. The top ten clones comprise around 23% of the sample.

Ficoll-Paque density gradient centrifugation was the method used to isolate PBMCs. The sequenced sample consisted of PBMCs or a T cell subset sorted from them (not recorded which). The V and J genes are TRBV9 and TRBJ2-7; TRBD2 is a weak D gene call, 6 bases matching. The receptor comes from a man aged 18 to 30 who had mild COVID-19 (a few samples of this study predate the infection). The sample titles of this study are shuffled in the database, so cell type and time point are left out; the donor was told from shared clones. The DNA sequence is as follows: TGTGCCAGCAGCGTAGCAGCCGGAGGGTCCTACGAGCAGTACTTC. The encoded protein is CASSVAAGGSYEQYF.